Below are 4 T cell receptor beta chains sequenced from a single sample in a study of Graves' ophthalmopathy and Graves' hyperthyroidism. Amplification of the TCR beta CDR3 regions used RNA transcripts (as template). The first-round RT-PCR employed HTBI primers together with the Qiagen OneStep RT-PCR kit. A multiplex PCR was then performed as the second round. TCRdb re-analysed the multiplex PCR reads in MiXCR, keeping a single row per CDR3 protein. The sample lists approximately 700,000 distinct CDR3 sequences; roughly two fifths were seen once. The sequenced sample was peripheral blood. These TCRs come from an adult man with Graves' ophthalmopathy.

At least ten counts were recorded for this clonotype. The V call is TRBV7-2, the J call TRBJ1-2; TRBD1 might be the D (5 bases). The germline V gene encodes CDR1 SGHTA and CDR2 FQGNSA. The V end was cut by 1 base, the J end by 4 bases, with 13 bases between. The CDR3 consists of 15 residues. Here the CDR3 DNA reads TGTGCCAGCAGCTTAGGGGGCGCAGGCCCCTATGGCTACACCTTC. Translating gives CASSLGGAGPYGYTF.

This chain joins TRBV5-1 and TRBJ1-5; 7 bases align to TRBD1. Germline V gene sequence: CDR1 SGHRS, CDR2 YFSETQ. CDR3 length: 15 residues. The J segment lost 3 bases and the V segment lost 4 bases, leaving 7 bases of the junction unmatched. CDR3 in amino acids: CASSQWDSYNQPQHF. The CDR3 nucleotides are TGCGCCAGCAGCCAATGGGACAGCTACAATCAGCCCCAGCATTTT.

For this clonotype: A much larger clonotype is one base distant, so this may be a read error. As the CDR3 is not closed by the conserved phenylalanine or tryptophan, this likely results from a read error. DNA of the CDR3: TGTGCCAGCAGCCAGCCAGGGAGGATCTACGAGCAGTACCTC. Translated: CASSQPGRIYEQYL. This chain connects TRBV14 to TRBJ2-7, with D maybe TRBD2 (6 bases). V was pared by 3 bases and J by 3 bases, with 12 bases between. The CDR3 runs to 14 residues. The germline gives CDR1 SGHDN, CDR2 FVKESK.

A note on this clonotype: At one of its ends the junction is not consistent with the germline gene, which may arise from a read error. The chain links TRBV10-3 to TRBJ2-5; 14 bases align to TRBD2. This CDR3 region has 21 residues. Germline CDR1 reads ENHRY; CDR2 reads SYGVKD. The chain's CDR3 is CASSLTTRLAGGPVGLETQYF. CDR3 sequence (DNA): TGTGCCAGCAGTTTAACTACAAGACTAGCGGGAGGGCCTGTGGGATTGGAGACCCAGTACTTC.